The clone carrying this TCR beta chain was picked up one time. The data derive from a study of cytomegalovirus exposure and HLA in healthy donors. On the study more broadly: Early release data held roughly 90 million unique TCRs from HLA-typed donors. Among the approximately 400 donors who were genotyped, roughly 86% fell in the genetic ancestry cluster that is associated with self-reported Caucasian donors.

Those who donated were healthy bone marrow donors. Nominally healthy donors provided the samples, though records likely missed some immune exposures. This PCR relied on a set of 60 Vbeta primers and 13 Jbeta primers. Repertoires were generated with immunoSEQ multiplex PCR, while TCRdb's copy carries only in-frame clones and drops some. The sample lists roughly 150,000 clones, about 75% occurring once. The germline V gene encodes CDR1 SGHVS and CDR2 FQNEAQ. Unmatched junction bases numbered 15, after V lost 5 bases and J lost 1 base. The CDR3 length is 19 residues. This clonotype originated in a woman under 40 in good health and CMV-seronegative. The chain uses TRBV7-8 and TRBJ1-3; 9 positions match TRBD1. Material for sequencing was PBMCs. The CDR3 sequence is CASSVRDRVIGSSGNTIYF. The CDR3 region has the DNA TGTGCCAGCAGCGTTAGGGACAGGGTAATTGGAAGTTCTGGAAACACCATATATTTT.